This T cell receptor (beta chain) was obtained from a study of T cell repertoires in cytomegalovirus infection (dated by TCRdb to the late 2010s). Concerning the study at large: The peptide stimulations were aimed at well-studied HLA-B-restricted epitopes as well as recently identified HLA-C-restricted CMV epitopes, whose presentation resists viral immunomodulation. Because public TCR beta signatures pointed to carriage of CMV infection together with the matching HLA type, the HLA type of each donor mattered for the analysis. The paper's findings and limits, for the study overall: The ex vivo response was dominated by HLA-C-restricted CMV-specific TCR beta clonotypes, which also provided the single most frequent clonotype in two of eight donors. In both this cohort and an independent cohort of 300 to 450 donors, the cumulative frequency of public TCR beta family members distinguished carriers of CMV infection plus the relevant HLA type.

In the paper's terms, the treatment or condition label means: in vitro stimulation with specific CMV peptide epitopes to enrich CMV-specific T cells. Taken from the germline V gene, the CDR1 and CDR2 loops are MNHEY and SVGEGT. Cut back by 4 bases and 0 bases, the V and J ends lie 6 bases apart. The CDR3 measures 13 amino acids from cysteine to phenylalanine. The DNA shown is the 39-base CDR3, in frame from base 1. Sequenced using an Illumina HiSeq 1500. Clones were called with MiXCR by TCRdb after fastp trimmed the public reads at Q25, and only in-frame beta chains were retained. Every CDR3 protein is listed once, alongside the most common genes and DNA of its rows. The sample yields 750,000 to 900,000 distinct CDR3 sequences; almost 30% were counted once. In total, the top ten clones hold roughly 13% of the sample. Comments on this clonotype: What this receptor recognizes is not known. Base-call qualities are not available, and no considerably larger clone is one nucleotide away.

Recombination connected TRBV6-2 or TRBV6-3 to TRBJ2-5; the D gene identity is not certain. The source of this sequence is a human donor in good health (CMV status not recorded). Some clones in this sample may be carry-over from other donors' samples. The source was cultured CD8+ T cells from PBMCs, collected from culture after CMV antigen stimulation. For the CDR3, the sequence is CASSWVDQETQYF. The DNA sequence follows: TGTGCCAGCAGTTGGGTGGACCAAGAGACCCAGTACTTC.